The present entry profiles one TCR beta chain with its context. With 1 base removed from V and 7 bases from J, the gap between germline ends came to 16 bases. There are 15 residues in the CDR3. The V gene's germline CDR1 is LGHDT and CDR2 YNNKEL (reference sequence). This entry is derived from a study of blood T cell repertoires in COVID-19. Study at large: The samples span acute and convalescent COVID-19 from the United States, Italy and Spain. Sources were T cells, B-cell-depleted T cells, or PBMCs; the material itself was cDNA or gDNA.

Measured with immunoSEQ multiplex PCR; TCRdb has only the in-frame clones, and not every one. The sample consists of roughly 100,000 clones, roughly 82% of them appearing once. Sequenced material: peripheral blood. The genes are TRBV3-1 (or the pseudogene TRBV3-2) and TRBJ1-2, with a tentative D call TRBD1 (5 bases). This receptor was identified in a man in his sixties with acute or convalescent COVID-19. The CDR3 bases are TGTGCCAGCAGCCAAGCCCGGGGAGGGGTAGGTGGCTACACCTTC. It specifies CASSQARGGVGGYTF.